This T cell receptor beta chain originates from a study of blood T cell repertoires in COVID-19. Only in-frame clones appear in the TCRdb table, and some are missing; sequencing was by immunoSEQ multiplex PCR. Of about 290,000 clones detected, roughly 88% appear once; the ten largest clones hold under 3.5%. V lost 5 bases to trimming and J lost 4 bases, with 17 bases between them. The CDR3 spans 15 residues. The germline V gene has CDR1 SGHNT and CDR2 YENEEA. The sequence derives from a woman aged 25 to 39 with active or convalescent COVID-19. Sample: peripheral blood. The J gene is TRBJ1-2, the V gene TRBV11-3; tentative D call: TRBD1 (5 bases). For the CDR3, the DNA is TGTGCCAGCAGCCGCAGATGGGGCAAGCTCTATGGCTACACCTTC. Translated, it gives CASSRRWGKLYGYTF.